The source of this T cell receptor (beta chain) is a study of cytomegalovirus exposure and HLA in healthy donors. Use of 60 Vbeta and 13 Jbeta primers characterized the PCR. TCRdb keeps only in-frame clones here, not all; method: immunoSEQ multiplex PCR. The sample yields about 190,000 clones, over 80% seen once. The ends were cut back, 3 bases at V and 4 bases at J, with 10 bases in the middle. CDR1 is SGHTA, CDR2 FQGNSA, per germline. The CDR3 consists of 14 residues. The TCR comes from a man aged 25 to 40 in good health and CMV-seronegative. The sequenced material came from PBMCs. The chain links TRBV7-2 to TRBJ1-5, with D uncertain. CDR3 DNA: TGTGCCAGCAGCTTCTCCCCAACAAATCAGCCCCAGCATTTT. Amino acids: CASSFSPTNQPQHF. Based on the CDR3 plus reference TRBV7-2 and TRBJ1-5, the full variable domain is GAGVSQSPSNKVTEKGKDVELRCDPISGHTALYWYRQSLGQGLEFLIYFQGNSAPDKSGLPSDRFSAERTGGSVSTLTIQRTQQEDSAVYLCASSFSPTNQPQHFGDGTRLSIL.